This TCR beta chain stems from a study of blood T cell repertoires in COVID-19. Study summary: There were acute and convalescent COVID-19 samples, and they came from the United States, Italy and Spain. From T cells, B-cell-depleted T cells, or PBMCs came the material, which was cDNA or gDNA.

The CDR3 is 14 residues long. The ends were cut back, 5 bases at V and 1 base at J, with 6 bases in the middle. Per germline, CDR1 ENHRY and CDR2 SYGVKD. Authors' processing steps: Counts of nucleated cells, estimated from reference gene primer amplification, were obtained. Some clones are missing from TCRdb's copy, which holds only in-frame ones; the method was immunoSEQ multiplex PCR. The V and J calls and the clone size are those of that table, but D and trimming were determined from the DNA. The sample records about 160,000 clones, roughly four fifths being singletons. Sequencing was carried out using peripheral blood. The sequence was obtained from a human donor with acute or convalescent COVID-19. The donor label of this sample is uncertain. The rearrangement links TRBV10-3 to TRBJ1-6; D is uncertain. Here the CDR3 reads CAISSDSYNSPLHF. CDR3 DNA: TGTGCCATCAGTTCAGATTCCTATAATTCACCCCTCCACTTT.